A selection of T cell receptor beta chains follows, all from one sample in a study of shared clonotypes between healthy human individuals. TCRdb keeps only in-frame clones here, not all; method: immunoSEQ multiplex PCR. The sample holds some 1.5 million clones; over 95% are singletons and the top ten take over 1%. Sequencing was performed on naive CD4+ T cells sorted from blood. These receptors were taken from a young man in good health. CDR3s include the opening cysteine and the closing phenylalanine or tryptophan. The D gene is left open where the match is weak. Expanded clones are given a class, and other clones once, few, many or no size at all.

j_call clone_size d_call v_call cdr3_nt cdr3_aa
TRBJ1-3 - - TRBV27 TGTGCCAGCAGGCGGGCTCCCTCTGGAAACACCATATATTTT CASRRAPSGNTIYF
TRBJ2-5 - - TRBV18 TGTGCCAGCTCACCGGGGTACTTC CASSPGYF
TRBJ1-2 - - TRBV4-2 TGTGCCAGCAGCCAAGGGCCTGACAGGAAGCATGGCTACACCTTC CASSQGPDRKHGYTF
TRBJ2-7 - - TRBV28 TGTGCCAGCAGTTTATCTATCCTCTTTCCCCACTTC CASSLSILFPHF
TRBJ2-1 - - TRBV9 TGTGCCAGCAGCGTAGCTATGTTGGGCTACAATGAGCAGTTCTTC CASSVAMLGYNEQFF
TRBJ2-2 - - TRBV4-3 TGCGCCAGCAGCCAAGTGGGCGGGTCGAACACCGGGGAGCTGTTTTTT CASSQVGGSNTGELFF
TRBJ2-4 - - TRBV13 TGTGCCAGCAGCTTAGGGACAGTCTCAGCCAAAAACATTCAGTACTTC CASSLGTVSAKNIQYF
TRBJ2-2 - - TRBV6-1 TGTGCCAGCAGTGTCAATGCCGGGGAGCTGTTTTTT CASSVNAGELFF
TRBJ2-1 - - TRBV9 TGTGCCAGCAGCCCAGCGACAGGACTTGGCTACAATGAGCAGTTCTTC CASSPATGLGYNEQFF
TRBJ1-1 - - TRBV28 TGTGCCAGCACCGTTCCCCCCGGGGGGCCCTACACTGAAGCTTTCTTT CASTVPPGGPYTEAFF
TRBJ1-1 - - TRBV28 TGTGCCAGCAGGGAAGGGAACACTGAAGCTTTCTTT CASREGNTEAFF
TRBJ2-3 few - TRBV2 TGTGCCAGCAGCCAGAGAGGGAGGCCCGATACGCAGTATTTT CASSQRGRPDTQYF
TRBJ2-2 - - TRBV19 TGTGCCAGTAGAGCCGGGACGGTGAACACCGGGGAGCTGTTTTTT CASRAGTVNTGELFF
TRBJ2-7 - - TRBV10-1 TGCGCCAGCAGTGATAGTGGACTCACCTACGAGCAGTACTTC CASSDSGLTYEQYF
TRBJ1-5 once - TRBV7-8 TGTGCCAGCAGCTTAGCCGGTCAGCCCCAGCATTTT CASSLAGQPQHF
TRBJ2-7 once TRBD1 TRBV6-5 TGTGCCAGCAGTTACACCCCGGGACAGGGAAGGAAGGAGCAGTACTTC CASSYTPGQGRKEQYF
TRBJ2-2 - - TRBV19 TGTGCCAGTAGTATTGAAAGGGCTAGCGATGCCCGAACGATAACCGGGGAGCTGTTTTTT CASSIERASDARTITGELFF
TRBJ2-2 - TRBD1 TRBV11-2 TGTGCCAGCAGCACCTACAGGGGCGCCGGGGAGCTGTTTTTT CASSTYRGAGELFF
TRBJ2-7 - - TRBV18 TGTGCCAGCTCCCCCCGTTCGTATTCCTACGAGCAGTACTTC CASSPRSYSYEQYF
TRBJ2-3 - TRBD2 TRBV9 TGTGCCAGCAGCGTAGGAGTTGGTAGCGGGAGTCCTGAAGATACGCAGTATTTT CASSVGVGSGSPEDTQYF
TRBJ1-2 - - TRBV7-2 TGTGCCAGCAGCTTAGAAGCGGGTGACTATGGCTACACCTTC CASSLEAGDYGYTF
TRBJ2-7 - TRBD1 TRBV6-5 TGTGCCAGCAGTTCTCGGACAGGGGCCTCCTACGAGCAGTACTTC CASSSRTGASYEQYF
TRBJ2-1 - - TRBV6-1 TGTGCCAGCAGTGAAGCTCAGGGTTCTGCCTACAATGAGCAGTTCTTC CASSEAQGSAYNEQFF
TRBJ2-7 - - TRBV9 TGTGCCAGCAGCCCGACCGGGGCGGCTTACGAGCAGTACTTC CASSPTGAAYEQYF
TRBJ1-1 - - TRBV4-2 TGTGCCAGCAGCCCCCAGTGGGGCCCAGGGGAAAAGACTGAAGCTTTCTTT CASSPQWGPGEKTEAFF
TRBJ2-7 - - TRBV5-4 TGTGCCAGCAGCTCTCCGGGACAATTCTCCGAGCAGTACTTC CASSSPGQFSEQYF
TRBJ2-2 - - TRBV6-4 TGTGCCAGCAGTGAGAGGGAAACCGGGGAGCTGTTTTTT CASSERETGELFF
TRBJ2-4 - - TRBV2 TGTGCCAGCAGTCTGCAGAAAAACATTCAGTACTTC CASSLQKNIQYF
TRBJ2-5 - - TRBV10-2 TGCGCCAGCGGGACTGGAGAGACCCAGTACTTC CASGTGETQYF
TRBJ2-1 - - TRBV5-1 TGCGCCAGTTACCCCGTTATACCCCACAATGAGCAGTTCTTC CASYPVIPHNEQFF
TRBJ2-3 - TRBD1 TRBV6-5 TGTGCCAGCAGTCGGACAGGGGCTCTCACAGATACGCAGTATTTT CASSRTGALTDTQYF
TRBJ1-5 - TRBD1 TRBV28 TGTGCCAGCAGTTTGTCAGGGGGCGGACAGCCCCAGCATTTT CASSLSGGGQPQHF
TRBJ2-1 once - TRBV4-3 TGCGCCAGCAGCCAAGTTGTGGGCTATGAGCAGTTCTTC CASSQVVGYEQFF
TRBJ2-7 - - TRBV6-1 TGTGCCGTCAGGGGGGAGTTAAGGTGGGCGTACGAGCAGTACTTC CAVRGELRWAYEQYF
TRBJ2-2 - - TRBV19 TGTGCCAGTAGTATCCAGCGGTCCGGGGAGCTGTTTTTT CASSIQRSGELFF
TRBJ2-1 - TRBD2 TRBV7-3 TGTGCCAGCAGCTCTCTTAGACTAGCGGGAGATGGTCACAATGAGCAGTTCTTC CASSSLRLAGDGHNEQFF
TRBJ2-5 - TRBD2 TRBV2 TGTGCCAGCGTAGCGGGAGGTAGTTTAGAGACCCAGTACTTC CASVAGGSLETQYF
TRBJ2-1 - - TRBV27 TGTGCCAGCAGTTTCCGCTATCGGGACCATCGCCCAGAGCAGTTCTTC CASSFRYRDHRPEQFF
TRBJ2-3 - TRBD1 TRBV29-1 TGCAGCGGTGGGACAGGGCAGACAGATACGCAGTATTTT CSGGTGQTDTQYF
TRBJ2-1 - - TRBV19 TGTGCCAGTGGGGGGTACTCCTACAATGAGCAGTTCTTC CASGGYSYNEQFF
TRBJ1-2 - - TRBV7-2 TGTGCCAGCAGTCTAATCACATTTACTAACTATGGCTACACCTTC CASSLITFTNYGYTF
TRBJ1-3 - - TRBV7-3 TGTGCCAGCAGCTTGAATCCGGCTAGCTCTGGAAACACCATATATTTT CASSLNPASSGNTIYF
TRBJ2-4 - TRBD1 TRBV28 TGTGCCAGCAGTTCCGGGACAGGGCCGGGGAACATTCAGTACTTC CASSSGTGPGNIQYF
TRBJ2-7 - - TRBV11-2 TGTGCCAGCAGCTTTCGCGCCCCCAGTTACGAGCAGTACTTC CASSFRAPSYEQYF
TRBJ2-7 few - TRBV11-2 TGTGCCAGCAGCCCACACAACGAGCAGTACTTC CASSPHNEQYF
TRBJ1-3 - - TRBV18 TGTGCCAGCTCACCACTGTCGAGCTCTGGAAACACCATATATTTT CASSPLSSSGNTIYF
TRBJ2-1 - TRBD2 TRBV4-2 TGTGCCAGCAAGAAGATAGCGGGAGGGATGTTGGATGAGCAGTTCTTC CASKKIAGGMLDEQFF
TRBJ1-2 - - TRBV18 TGTGCCAGCCTTCCTTGGGGGGGCGAGACCTATGGCTACACCTTC CASLPWGGETYGYTF
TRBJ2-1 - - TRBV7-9 TGTGCCAGCAGCTTTTTCTCTGCAGGTCCGTCATACAATGAGCAGTTCTTC CASSFFSAGPSYNEQFF
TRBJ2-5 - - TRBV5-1 TGCGCCAGCAGACTACGGGACACCAAAGAGACCCAGTACTTC CASRLRDTKETQYF
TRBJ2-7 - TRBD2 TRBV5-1 TGCGCCAGCAGCTTGGCCGGGACTAGCGGGGAATACGAGCAGTACTTC CASSLAGTSGEYEQYF
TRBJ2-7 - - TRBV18 TGTGCCAGCTCACCAACCCCCTCCCCCTACGAGCAGTACTTC CASSPTPSPYEQYF
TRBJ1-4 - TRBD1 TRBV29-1 TGCAGCGGGCGGGACAGAGTTAATGAAAAACTGTTTTTT CSGRDRVNEKLFF